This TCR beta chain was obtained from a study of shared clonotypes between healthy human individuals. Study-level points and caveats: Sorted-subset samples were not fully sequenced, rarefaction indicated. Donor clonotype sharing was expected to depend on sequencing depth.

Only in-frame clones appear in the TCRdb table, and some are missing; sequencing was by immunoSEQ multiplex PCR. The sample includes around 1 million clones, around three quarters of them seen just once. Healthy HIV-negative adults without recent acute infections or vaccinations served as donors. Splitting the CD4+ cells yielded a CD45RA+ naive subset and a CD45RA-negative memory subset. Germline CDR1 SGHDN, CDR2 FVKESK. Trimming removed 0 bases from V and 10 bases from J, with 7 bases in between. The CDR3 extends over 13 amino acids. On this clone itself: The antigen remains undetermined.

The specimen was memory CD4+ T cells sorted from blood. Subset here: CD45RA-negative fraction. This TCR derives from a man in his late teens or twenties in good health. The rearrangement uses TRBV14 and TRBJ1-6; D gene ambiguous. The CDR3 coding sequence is TGTGCCAGCAGCCAAGATTTGGAGTCACCCCTCCACTTT. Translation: CASSQDLESPLHF.